This T cell receptor beta chain derives from a study of beta chain features in type 1 diabetes. Notes on the study in general: VDJ junctions from patients with type 1 diabetes contained fewer insertions and more deletions.

Of the isolated RNA, all was reverse transcribed, and so the sequenced material was expressed TCRB transcripts. Only in-frame clones appear in the TCRdb table, and some are missing; sequencing was by immunoSEQ multiplex PCR. The repertoire holds roughly 500,000 clones, with around 10% as singletons. This clone was seen only a few times. Its antigen is unidentified. V lost 7 bases and J lost 6, with 14 bases in between. CDR1 and CDR2 (germline): SNHLY, FYNNEI. CDR3 length: 13 amino acids. Sorting of CD4+ naive, central memory, regulatory and stem cell-like memory cells was performed via CD45RO/CCR7/CD25/CD127/CD95/CD27.

The V and J genes are TRBV2 and TRBJ2-3; weak D call: TRBD2 (6 bases). The sequenced material came from naive CD4+ T cells from blood. The receptor's source is a woman under 30 in good health. This chain's CDR3 is CASIREKGDTQYF. CDR3 DNA sequence: TGTGCCAGCATACGGGAGAAAGGGGATACGCAGTATTTT. Variable domain in full (rest from reference TRBV2 and TRBJ2-3): EPEVTQTPSHQVTQMGQEVILRCVPISNHLYFYWYRQILGQKVEFLVSFYNNEISEKSEIFDDQFSVERPDGSNFTLKIRSTKLEDSAMYFCASIREKGDTQYFGPGTRLTVL.